A selection of T cell receptor beta chains follows, all from one sample in a study of shared clonotypes between healthy human individuals. Sequenced by immunoSEQ multiplex PCR; TCRdb stores in-frame clones only, minus some. The sample lists roughly 2.2 million clones, 80% to 95% occurring once. Sequencing was done on a sample of naive CD4+ T cells from PBMCs. The receptors shown here come from a man aged 18 to 30 in good health. Some clones in this sample may be carry-over from other donors' samples. Each CDR3 is given with its conserved first and last residue. A D gene is named only where the DNA matches it firmly. Size tells how often a clone was seen (once, few, many) or the class of an expanded clone, and some rows leave it out.

clone_size d_call j_call v_call cdr3_aa cdr3_nt
. . TRBJ1-2 TRBV9 CASSVAPTEGYSGYTF TGTGCCAGCAGCGTAGCCCCCACAGAAGGGTATAGTGGCTACACCTTC
. . TRBJ2-2 TRBV28 CASSLIGELFF TGTGCCAGCAGTTTAATTGGGGAGCTGTTTTTT
. TRBD1 TRBJ1-5 TRBV28 CASVIGGAQGANNQPQHF TGTGCCAGCGTGATCGGGGGGGCCCAGGGGGCTAACAATCAGCCCCAGCATTTT
. . TRBJ1-1 TRBV11-3 CASSLTQNTEAFF TGTGCCAGCAGCTTAACCCAGAACACTGAAGCTTTCTTT
. . TRBJ2-7 TRBV5-1 CASSLSTAGYEQYF TGCGCCAGCAGCTTGTCGACAGCGGGTTACGAGCAGTACTTC
. . TRBJ1-2 TRBV5-8 CASSLAQGDGYTF TGTGCCAGCAGCTTGGCGCAGGGTGACGGCTACACCTTC
. . TRBJ2-7 TRBV2 CASSLVAESSYEQYF TGTGCCAGCAGCCTAGTGGCAGAGAGCTCCTACGAGCAGTACTTC
few . TRBJ1-2 TRBV2 CASGLREKGYGYTF TGTGCCAGCGGATTGAGGGAAAAAGGCTATGGCTACACCTTC
. TRBD1 TRBJ2-7 TRBV19 CASSSPGQGANEQYF TGTGCCAGTAGTTCACCGGGACAGGGGGCCAACGAGCAGTACTTC
. TRBD2 TRBJ2-3 TRBV6-4 CASRLAGTDTQYF TGTGCCAGCCGACTAGCGGGCACAGATACGCAGTATTTT
. . TRBJ2-5 TRBV9 CASSRRQAQETQYF TGTGCCAGCAGCAGACGACAGGCCCAAGAGACCCAGTACTTC
. TRBD2 TRBJ2-2 TRBV11-2 CASSLSATSGRSGGELFF TGTGCCAGCAGCTTATCGGCCACTAGCGGGAGGTCGGGCGGGGAGCTGTTTTTT
. . TRBJ1-5 TRBV18 CASSLDGRRQPQHF TGTGCCAGCTCACTAGACGGGCGAAGACAGCCCCAGCATTTT
few . TRBJ2-7 TRBV15 CATSRETTGSYEQYF TGTGCCACCAGCAGGGAGACGACAGGATCCTACGAGCAGTACTTC
. . TRBJ2-2 TRBV5-1 CASSLEKRRTGELFF TGCGCCAGCAGCTTGGAAAAAAGACGGACCGGGGAGCTGTTTTTT
. TRBD1 TRBJ1-1 TRBV29-1 CSVQTGGFTEAFF TGCAGCGTGCAAACAGGGGGCTTCACTGAAGCTTTCTTT
. . TRBJ2-1 TRBV6-5 CASNRQLGYNEQFF TGTGCCAGCAACCGACAGTTGGGGTACAATGAGCAGTTCTTC
. . TRBJ1-1 TRBV30 CAWSVGTNTEAFF TGTGCCTGGAGTGTGGGCACTAACACTGAAGCTTTCTTT
. . TRBJ1-2 TRBV5-4 CASSFVQGGGYTF TGTGCCAGCAGCTTCGTGCAGGGCGGAGGCTACACCTTC
. . TRBJ2-3 TRBV5-1 CASTISIGGGGTDTQYF TGCGCCAGCACCATCTCCATCGGCGGCGGTGGGACAGATACGCAGTATTTT
. . TRBJ2-3 TRBV28 CASRGGDLGDTQYF TGTGCCAGCAGAGGGGGGGACCTTGGAGATACGCAGTATTTT
. TRBD2 TRBJ2-6 TRBV28 CASSFAGVGSGANVLTF TGTGCCAGCAGTTTCGCGGGAGTTGGGTCTGGGGCCAACGTCCTGACTTTC
. . TRBJ2-1 TRBV4-2 CASSQVSFLRFF TGTGCCAGCAGCCAAGTCTCCTTCTTGAGGTTCTTC
. . TRBJ2-1 TRBV6-6 CASSYERSLYNEQFF TGTGCCAGCAGTTATGAGAGGAGCCTCTACAATGAGCAGTTCTTC
once . TRBJ2-7 TRBV19 CASSIRDPGRYEQYF TGTGCCAGTAGTATCCGGGACCCTGGACGGTACGAGCAGTACTTC
. TRBD1 TRBJ1-2 TRBV28 CASSTTGPRGYTF TGTGCCAGCAGCACGACAGGGCCCAGAGGCTACACCTTC
. . TRBJ2-2 TRBV5-4 CASSLAQNTGELFF TGTGCCAGCAGCTTGGCCCAGAATACCGGGGAGCTGTTTTTT
. . TRBJ2-7 TRBV28 CASSSPTQSYEQYF TGTGCCAGCAGTTCCCCAACACAGTCCTACGAGCAGTACTTC
. TRBD1 TRBJ2-7 TRBV5-4 CASSRGTGVSYEQYF TGTGCCAGCAGCCGAGGGACAGGGGTTTCCTACGAGCAGTACTTC
. . TRBJ2-7 TRBV7-2 CASSPTSYEQYF TGTGCCAGCAGCCCAACCTCCTACGAGCAGTACTTC
. TRBD2 TRBJ2-5 TRBV5-1 CASSLGLSGRGQETQYF TGCGCCAGCAGCTTGGGTCTTAGCGGGAGAGGGCAAGAGACCCAGTACTTC
. . TRBJ1-1 TRBV5-1 CASSLLTGNQNTEAFF TGCGCCAGCAGCTTGTTGACAGGAAACCAAAACACTGAAGCTTTCTTT
. TRBD2 TRBJ2-5 TRBV28 CASSLPAAGVETQYF TGTGCCAGCAGCCTACCGGCGGCGGGAGTGGAGACCCAGTACTTC
. . TRBJ2-1 TRBV15 CATSTTRGRGGNEQFF TGTGCCACCAGCACAACAAGGGGGCGCGGGGGCAATGAGCAGTTCTTC
. TRBD2 TRBJ2-1 TRBV28 CASSSLGGRVYNEQFF TGTGCCAGCAGTTCACTTGGCGGGAGGGTTTACAATGAGCAGTTCTTC
. TRBD1 TRBJ2-5 TRBV7-3 CASSLLDRGRQETQYF TGTGCCAGCAGCTTGCTTGACAGGGGCCGCCAAGAGACCCAGTACTTC
. . TRBJ2-6 TRBV9 CASSPWGANVLTF TGTGCCAGCAGCCCCTGGGGGGCCAACGTCCTGACTTTC
once TRBD2 TRBJ2-7 TRBV5-6 CASSLLAGAHEQYF TGTGCCAGCAGCTTGCTAGCGGGAGCCCACGAGCAGTACTTC
. TRBD1 TRBJ1-1 TRBV18 CASSPVGGQGNTEAFF TGTGCCAGCTCACCAGTGGGGGGACAGGGCAACACTGAAGCTTTCTTT
. TRBD2 TRBJ2-7 TRBV5-1 CASSALAGGYEQYF TGCGCCAGTAGCGCGCTAGCGGGAGGCTACGAGCAGTACTTC
. TRBD1 TRBJ1-5 TRBV19 CASTGQAPGGNQPQHF TGTGCCAGCACGGGACAGGCCCCGGGGGGCAATCAGCCCCAGCATTTT
. TRBD2 TRBJ2-1 TRBV11-2 CASSSGRGNEQFF TGTGCCAGCAGCTCCGGGAGGGGGAATGAGCAGTTCTTC
once . TRBJ2-5 TRBV18 CASSPTGGAYQETQYF TGTGCCAGCTCACCCACAGGTGGAGCGTACCAAGAGACCCAGTACTTC
few . TRBJ1-2 TRBV4-2 CASNTRRGGDGYTF TGTGCCAGCAACACGAGGCGGGGCGGGGATGGCTACACCTTC
. . TRBJ1-1 TRBV7-3 CASSLTSENTEAFF TGTGCCAGCAGCTTAACGTCCGAGAACACTGAAGCTTTCTTT
once . TRBJ2-1 TRBV6-5 CASSVIRDNEQFF TGTGCCAGCAGTGTGATTAGGGACAATGAGCAGTTCTTC
. . TRBJ1-1 TRBV11-2 CASSRGGAADEAFF TGTGCCAGCAGCAGGGGGGGGGCAGCCGATGAAGCTTTCTTT
. . TRBJ2-7 TRBV28 CASSMDHRGYEQYF TGTGCCAGCAGTATGGACCACCGAGGCTACGAGCAGTACTTC
. TRBD2 TRBJ2-1 TRBV19 CASSAGTSGRMREQFF TGTGCCAGTAGTGCCGGGACTAGCGGGAGGATGAGGGAGCAGTTCTTC
. TRBD1 TRBJ2-7 TRBV28 CASRGQGVQYF TGTGCCAGCAGGGGGCAGGGGGTTCAGTACTTC